Sequencing of this T cell receptor (beta chain) was carried out in a study of T-cell reconstitution after alpha-beta-depleted transplantation in children. Findings and caveats of the study: Diversity and T-cell counts at one year after transplant derived mostly from new T cells. Surviving thymic progenitors and recipient T cells were the source of high TCRbeta diversity at day 60 in some patients. Several hundred rapidly expanded clones from non-depleted graft cells reportedly supplied alpha-beta T cells about two months post-transplant.

As concerns this clonotype: Its target is unknown.

V lost 4 bases to trimming and J lost 0 bases; unmatched junction nucleotides: 3. The germline V gene encodes CDR1 DFQATT and CDR2 SNEGSKA (reference sequence). The CDR3 length is 14 residues. It was with unique molecular identifiers that the TCRbeta library was prepared. TCRdb recomputed calls from the PCR reads with MiXCR, one row per CDR3 protein. The sample has tens of thousands of distinct CDR3 sequences; roughly a sixth are singletons. The chain combines TRBV20-1 with TRBJ1-5, with TRBD1 matching 7 bases. The material was PBMCs, mostly from graft donor cells, obtained 60 days after TCRalphabeta/CD19-depleted stem cell transplant. This receptor was taken from a male patient aged 2 to 10 who had a stem cell transplant for acute lymphoblastic leukemia, so the T cells may come from the graft donor. The CDR3 spells CSAKDRDSNQPQHF. The CDR3 region has the DNA TGCAGTGCTAAAGACAGGGATAGCAATCAGCCCCAGCATTTT.